This T cell receptor (beta chain) originates from a study of human thymus T cells. The CDR3 sequence is 13 residues long. V was trimmed by 2 bases and J by 2 bases, leaving 7 bases between them. The germline V gene has CDR1 SGHAT and CDR2 FQNNGV. During surgery, about 0.5-1 mL peripheral blood was drawn from four of eight donors. Blood DNA came from all available leukocytes, not a fixed cell number. Data came from immunoSEQ multiplex PCR; TCRdb stores just in-frame clones and leaves some out. The sample records some 50,000 clones, around 95% being singletons. Study-level results: What appeared biased in thymic and blood repertoires was the usage of V and J genes.

This clone was observed a single time. The antigen remains undetermined. The rearrangement joins TRBV11-2 to TRBJ2-7; unclear D gene. This TCR was sampled from a girl under two years old with a congenital heart defect but otherwise immunologically healthy. The sample was blood. Written as DNA, the CDR3 is TGTGCCAGCAGCTTAACTCCGACCTACGAGCAGTACTTC. As protein: CASSLTPTYEQYF. Complete variable domain (other parts from reference TRBV11-2 and TRBJ2-7): EAGVAQSPRYKIIEKRQSVAFWCNPISGHATLYWYQQILGQGPKLLIQFQNNGVVDDSQLPKDRFSAERLKGVDSTLKIQPAKLEDSAVYLCASSLTPTYEQYFGPGTRLTVT.